Described below is a single T cell receptor (beta chain) sequence and its context. Its antigen is unknown. This record comes from a study of shared clonotypes between healthy human individuals. Study details: Donors consisted of a couple of women and a few men between 18 and 49.

There are 16 residues in the CDR3. Deletions cut 1 base from V and 0 bases from J, with 11 bases between. CDR1 and CDR2 (germline): SGHTA, FQGNSA. Those who donated were healthy HIV-negative adults, with no recent acute infections or vaccinations reported. The assay was immunoSEQ multiplex PCR, and TCRdb's table has in-frame clones only and misses some. The table records around 200,000 clones, around 63% of them present only once. Study results and limitations: The study found lower generation probabilities in non-shared clonotypes than in those shared by all four donors.

The V gene is TRBV7-2, the J gene TRBJ2-3, with unresolved D. This receptor was identified in a man in his thirties or forties in good health. The material sequenced was memory CD4+ T cells sorted from blood. Sample subset: CD45RA-negative fraction. CDR3: CASSLVDILSTDTQYF. The CDR3 nucleotides read TGTGCCAGCAGCTTAGTCGACATACTAAGCACAGATACGCAGTATTTT.